The 30 T cell receptor beta chains listed next were all sequenced from one sample in a study of beta chain features in type 1 diabetes. Which antigens these TCRs recognize remains unknown. Study results and limitations: Moderate yet significant TCRB CDR3 shortening was seen in Type 1 diabetes patients in all four CD4+ subsets.

The whole isolated RNA underwent reverse transcription, so sequencing captured expressed TCRB transcripts. TCRdb's copy holds only in-frame clones and misses some; the assay was immunoSEQ multiplex PCR. The sample lists 250,000 to 300,000 clones, 20% to 25% seen once, with over 0.01% in the top ten. Sequencing was performed on naive CD4+ T cells from blood. The receptor source for this set is a woman younger than 45 with type 1 diabetes.

The rearrangement joins TRBV5-1 to TRBJ2-1, with 9 positions matching TRBD2. Germline CDR1 SGHRS, CDR2 YFSETQ. With 4 bases clipped from V and 3 bases from J, the junction kept 5 bases outside the gene matches. This CDR3 comprises 15 residues. As DNA, the CDR3 is TGCGCCAGCAGCCAGACTAGCGGAAACTACAATGAGCAGTTCTTC. Its translation: CASSQTSGNYNEQFF.

This clone was counted between two and nine times. The chain combines TRBV23-1 with TRBJ1-5; 8 positions match TRBD1. TRBV23-1 is flagged as an ORF with uncertain function. The V segment lost 6 bases and the J segment 5 bases; nucleotides outside the gene matches: 3. The CDR3 is 13 amino acids. CDR3 in DNA: TGCGCCAGCAGCCCGACAGGGGATCAGCCCCAGCATTTT. It codes for CASSPTGDQPQHF.

This clone was observed a few times. The chain has TRBV29-1 and TRBJ2-7, with 9 bases that match TRBD1. CDR1 and CDR2 (germline): SQVTM, ANQGSEA. Trimming removed 6 bases from V and 3 bases from J; junction bases left unmatched: 3. The CDR3 runs 12 residues. The CDR3 coding sequence is TGCAGCGTGGTGACAGGGGGCTACGAGCAGTACTTC. Translation gives CSVVTGGYEQYF.

The J gene is TRBJ1-2, the V gene TRBV9; 7 positions agree with TRBD1. Germline CDR1 SGDLS, CDR2 YYNGEE. The CDR3 is made up of 15 amino acids. V lost 0 bases, J lost 4 bases, and 6 bases stayed unmatched. The CDR3 DNA is TGTGCCAGCAGCGTAGAAGGGGGCGTCGGCTATGGCTACACCTTC. Protein product: CASSVEGGVGYGYTF.

This clone was picked up a small number of times. J is TRBJ2-7 and V is TRBV5-1, with 7 bases matching TRBD2. Unmatched junction bases numbered 6, after V lost 0 bases and J lost 0 bases. Germline CDR1 is SGHRS and CDR2 is YFSETQ. This CDR3 has 16 amino acids. CDR3 region: CASSLALRESSYEQYF. The CDR3 nucleotides read TGCGCCAGCAGCTTGGCCTTGCGGGAGAGCTCCTACGAGCAGTACTTC.

This clone was detected a few times. This rearrangement joins TRBV5-1 to TRBJ2-2, with D unresolved. Germline CDR1 is SGHRS and CDR2 is YFSETQ. The length of the CDR3 is 14 residues. Trimming took 6 bases from V and 1 from J, leaving 10 bases between them. The CDR3 loop is CASNRGENTGELFF. CDR3 nucleotides: TGCGCCAGCAACCGCGGTGAGAACACCGGGGAGCTGTTTTTT.

The gene calls are TRBV11-2 and TRBJ1-1; D unclear. With 2 bases removed from V and 1 base from J, the gap between germline ends came to 5 bases. Looked up from germline, CDR1 is SGHAT and CDR2 is FQNNGV. This CDR3 has 13 residues. The CDR3 DNA reads as TGTGCCAGCAGCTTACAGGCGAACACTGAAGCTTTCTTT. This encodes CASSLQANTEAFF.

This clone came up a few times. The chain has TRBV5-1 and TRBJ2-7, with 9 bases matching TRBD2. This CDR3 spans 16 amino acids. Germline V gives CDR1 SGHRS, CDR2 YFSETQ. The J segment lost 5 bases and the V segment lost 0 bases, leaving 9 bases of the junction unmatched. The CDR3 sequence: CASSLAGAGGPHEQYF. The CDR3 nucleotides read TGCGCCAGCAGCTTGGCCGGGGCGGGAGGGCCACACGAGCAGTACTTC. The full variable domain, its missing parts supplied by reference TRBV5-1 and TRBJ2-7, is KAGVTQTPRYLIKTRGQQVTLSCSPISGHRSVSWYQQTPGQGLQFLFEYFSETQRNKGNFPGRFSGRQFSNSRSEMNVSTLELGDSALYLCASSLAGAGGPHEQYFGPGTRLTVT.

This clone showed up just a few times. The rearrangement uses TRBV28 and TRBJ2-7; D call uncertain. Germline values: CDR1 MDHEN, CDR2 SYDVKM. The V gene lost 5 bases and the J gene lost 3 bases, with 5 bases spanning the gap. This CDR3 has 11 residues. DNA of the CDR3: TGTGCCAGCAGTACTATCTACGAGCAGTACTTC. Translating it yields CASSTIYEQYF.

This rearrangement joins TRBV20-1 to TRBJ2-4, with D unresolved. Trimming shortened V by 6 bases and J by 7 bases, and 7 bases separated the two germline ends. Germline V gene lookup returns CDR1 DFQATT and CDR2 SNEGSKA (reference sequence). CDR3 size: 10 residues. The CDR3 loop is CSAPENIQYF. The CDR3 coding sequence is TGCAGTGCGCCCGAGAACATTCAGTACTTC.

V and J are TRBV20-1 and TRBJ1-2; D unclear. Germline assignment: CDR1 DFQATT and CDR2 SNEGSKA (reference sequence). CDR3 length equals 10 residues. V shed 5 bases and J shed 7 bases, with 8 bases lying between them. As DNA, the CDR3 is TGCAGTGCTGGGCTGTCTGGCTACACCTTC. Its protein is CSAGLSGYTF.

The CDR3 sequence: CASSVLAGSVADTQYF. The DNA of the CDR3 is TGTGCCAGCAGCGTTCTAGCGGGAAGTGTGGCAGATACGCAGTATTTT. The genes are TRBV9 and TRBJ2-3, with 9 bases aligning to TRBD2. Germline values: CDR1 SGDLS, CDR2 YYNGEE. V shed 2 bases and J 4 bases; nucleotides not matched to a gene: 8. The length of the CDR3 is 16 residues. Together with reference TRBV9 and TRBJ2-3, the CDR3 gives the full variable domain: DSGVTQTPKHLITATGQRVTLRCSPRSGDLSVYWYQQSLDQGLQFLIQYYNGEERAKGNILERFSAQQFPDLHSELNLSSLELGDSALYFCASSVLAGSVADTQYFGPGTRLTVL.

This clone was found a few times. The chain joins TRBV27 to TRBJ2-7, with 8 bases matching TRBD2. V lost 3 bases and J lost 2; bases outside the gene matches: 0. Germline CDR1 MNHEY, CDR2 SMNVEV (reference sequence). The CDR3 consists of 13 residues. CDR3 sequence: CASSFSGAYEQYF. The CDR3 region has the DNA TGTGCCAGCAGTTTTAGCGGGGCCTACGAGCAGTACTTC.

The rearrangement links TRBV7-9 to TRBJ2-3; D is perhaps TRBD2 (5 bases). The CDR3 extends over 14 amino acids. CDR1 and CDR2 (germline): SEHNR, FQNEAQ (reference sequence). The V and J ends lost 2 bases and 2 bases respectively, with 8 bases between them. CDR3 protein: CASSLSGITDTQYF. The CDR3 region has the DNA TGTGCCAGCAGCTTAAGCGGAATCACAGATACGCAGTATTTT.

The chain is built from TRBV14 and TRBJ2-1; 14 nucleotides agree with TRBD2. V was pared by 2 bases and J by 10 bases, with 7 bases of the junction left unmatched. The CDR3 sequence is 16 residues long. The germline V gene encodes CDR1 SGHDN and CDR2 FVKESK. This chain's CDR3 is CASSQPGLAGAWEQFF. The CDR3 DNA is TGTGCCAGCAGCCAACCGGGACTAGCGGGAGCTTGGGAGCAGTTCTTC.

In its sample, this clone was seen a few times. The chain has TRBV7-9 and TRBJ2-5, with D perhaps TRBD2 (5 bases). Trimming cost V 5 bases and J 2 bases, with 6 bases left between them. The CDR3 has 12 amino acids. The germline CDR1 and CDR2 sequences are SEHNR and FQNEAQ (reference sequence). The CDR3 DNA is TGTGCCAGCAGCGGGAGTCAAGAGACCCAGTACTTC. Its translation is CASSGSQETQYF.

This clone has only a few counts. The chain is built from TRBV5-1 and TRBJ1-2, with D possibly TRBD1 on 6 matching bases. The CDR3 totals 14 residues. V was trimmed by 0 bases and J by 5 bases, leaving 11 bases between them. Germline loops: CDR1 SGHRS, CDR2 YFSETQ. CDR3 loop: CASSLGQASYGYTF. The CDR3, as DNA: TGCGCCAGCAGCTTGGGACAGGCGTCTTATGGCTACACCTTC.

This clone was seen only a few times. The V call is TRBV18, the J call TRBJ2-1; 7 bases fit TRBD2. The germline V gene encodes CDR1 KGHSH and CDR2 LQKENI. V lost 3 bases to trimming and J lost 10 bases; unmatched junction nucleotides: 15. The CDR3 runs 16 residues. The CDR3 here is CASSPLGAGEPKEQFF. The CDR3 nucleotides read TGTGCCAGCTCACCTTTAGGGGCGGGAGAGCCCAAGGAGCAGTTCTTC.

The genes are TRBV7-3 and TRBJ1-1, with 8 bases that match TRBD1. The CDR3 consists of 14 residues. The V gene's germline CDR1 is SGHTA and CDR2 FQGTGA. The trim removed 6 bases at V and 1 base at J, leaving 4 bases unmatched. The DNA for the CDR3 is TGTGCCAGCAGTCGACAGGGGACGAACACTGAAGCTTTCTTT. It translates to CASSRQGTNTEAFF.

The rearrangement joins TRBV30 to TRBJ2-3; 9 bases align to TRBD2. The CDR3 is 16 amino acids. Germline loops: CDR1 GTSNPN, CDR2 SVGIG (reference sequence). Germline trimming cut 5 bases from V and 3 bases from J; bases unmatched to any gene: 12. The CDR3 DNA is TGTGCCTGGTATCTAGCGGGACGGTCCCTTACAGATACGCAGTATTTT. As protein: CAWYLAGRSLTDTQYF. The variable domain in full, completed from reference TRBV30 and TRBJ2-3, reads SQTIHQWPATLVQPVGSPLSLECTVEGTSNPNLYWYRQAAGRGLQLLFYSVGIGQISSEVPQNLSASRPQDRQFILSSKKLLLSDSGFYLCAWYLAGRSLTDTQYFGPGTRLTVL.

This clone was seen only a few times. This chain connects TRBV18 to TRBJ2-7; D unclear. Germline V gene data show CDR1 as KGHSH and CDR2 as LQKENI. The CDR3 is made up of 14 amino acids. V lost 3 bases and J lost 0, with 9 bases in between. The CDR3 reads CASSPEESSYEQYF. The DNA for the CDR3 is TGTGCCAGCTCACCTGAAGAGAGCTCCTACGAGCAGTACTTC.

With respect to this clone: The same CDR3 arises from other DNA sequences in this sample as well. The V gene is TRBV11-2, the J gene TRBJ2-1, with TRBD2 matching 9 bases. The CDR3 is made up of 13 amino acids. V gave up 5 bases and J gave up 4 bases; unmatched junction bases: 0. The germline gives CDR1 SGHAT, CDR2 FQNNGV. The DNA for the CDR3 is TGTGCCAGCAGCCTAGCGGGATACAATGAGCAGTTCTTC. Translated, it gives CASSLAGYNEQFF.

This clone was detected a few times. The sample has other DNA sequences that encode this CDR3 too. This chain connects TRBV4-1 to TRBJ1-5, with no clear D. V lost 3 bases to trimming and J lost 4 bases, with 10 bases between them. CDR3 length equals 14 residues. Looked up from germline, CDR1 is MGHRA and CDR2 is YSYEKL. CDR3 region: CASSQWTGNQPQHF. The DNA for the CDR3 is TGCGCCAGCAGCCAGTGGACGGGAAATCAGCCCCAGCATTTT.

This sequence joins TRBV5-4 and TRBJ2-4, with 14 bases matching TRBD2. The V and J ends lost 4 bases and 7 bases, in that order; junction bases with no gene match: 7. CDR1 SGHNT and CDR2 YYREEE come from the germline V gene (reference sequence). The length of the CDR3 is 16 residues. CDR3: CASSPGTSGRGNIQYF. The CDR3 DNA is TGTGCCAGCAGCCCCGGGACTAGCGGGAGAGGGAACATTCAGTACTTC.

This clone was observed a handful of times. This sample includes further DNA sequences coding for the same CDR3. The J gene is TRBJ2-1, the V gene TRBV30; the match to TRBD2 covers 10 bases. CDR3 length: 14 residues. The junction had 1 base not matched to a gene; V was cut back by 3 bases and J by 2 bases. CDR1 is GTSNPN and CDR2 is SVGIG in the germline V gene (reference sequence). The CDR3 nucleotides are TGTGCCTGGAGGCTAGCGGGAGCCTACAATGAGCAGTTCTTC. Its translation: CAWRLAGAYNEQFF.

The rearrangement uses TRBV7-9 and TRBJ2-2; 8 nucleotides align to TRBD1. The V and J ends lost 4 bases and 4 bases, in that order; junction bases with no gene match: 5. CDR3 length equals 15 residues. Germline V gives CDR1 SEHNR, CDR2 FQNEAQ (reference sequence). CDR3: CASSWTGTGTGELFF. As DNA, the CDR3 is TGTGCCAGCAGCTGGACAGGGACTGGCACCGGGGAGCTGTTTTTT.

This clone has just one count. V usage is TRBV9 and J usage is TRBJ2-1; D is possibly TRBD1 (5 bases). Germline CDR1 SGDLS, CDR2 YYNGEE. This CDR3 comprises 14 residues. Trimming stripped 3 bases from V and 8 bases from J, with 15 bases between. CDR3 DNA sequence: TGTGCCAGCAGCGCCGCAGGGCGAGTCCATGAGCAGTTCTTC. Encoded protein: CASSAAGRVHEQFF. Full variable domain (outside the CDR3, taken from reference TRBV9 and TRBJ2-1): DSGVTQTPKHLITATGQRVTLRCSPRSGDLSVYWYQQSLDQGLQFLIQYYNGEERAKGNILERFSAQQFPDLHSELNLSSLELGDSALYFCASSAAGRVHEQFFGPGTRLTVL.

Only a few counts were recorded for this clone. This chain joins TRBV5-1 and TRBJ2-1; D ambiguous. Germline V lookup: CDR1 SGHRS, CDR2 YFSETQ. V lost 3 bases, J lost 8 bases, and 6 bases lay in between. The CDR3 is made up of 11 amino acids. The CDR3 DNA follows: TGCGCCAGCAGCTACCGGGATGAGCAGTTCTTC. It yields the protein CASSYRDEQFF. The whole variable domain, filled in from reference TRBV5-1 and TRBJ2-1, reads KAGVTQTPRYLIKTRGQQVTLSCSPISGHRSVSWYQQTPGQGLQFLFEYFSETQRNKGNFPGRFSGRQFSNSRSEMNVSTLELGDSALYLCASSYRDEQFFGPGTRLTVL.

The chain carries TRBV6-5 and TRBJ1-5, with D perhaps TRBD1 (5 bases). This CDR3 has 16 amino acids. Trimming shortened V by 0 bases and J by 5 bases, and 14 bases separated the two germline ends. Per germline, CDR1 MNHEY and CDR2 SVGAGI. The CDR3 DNA reads as TGTGCCAGCAGTTACTCGAGGCCATCGGGGGATCAGCCCCAGCATTTT. Protein product: CASSYSRPSGDQPQHF.

This clone was observed a few times. The chain employs TRBV30 and TRBJ1-2; 7 bases align to TRBD1. The CDR3 is made up of 14 amino acids. V was clipped by 3 bases and J by 4 bases; unmatched bases: 8. Germline V gene sequence: CDR1 GTSNPN, CDR2 SVGIG (reference sequence). CDR3 bases: TGTGCCTGGAGCCCCCCGACAGGGTCCTATGGCTACACCTTC. This codes for CAWSPPTGSYGYTF.